Included here is one TCR beta chain sequence, with context. As yet, its antigen is unknown. This sample was included in a study of radiotherapy plus CTLA-4 blockade in lung cancer. In the study overall: Disease control was achieved by about 29% of patients, and objective responses by 18%. General study results and limits: In blood, tumor-derived TCR clones expanded after radiotherapy plus ipilimumab.

Here immunoSEQ multiplex PCR was the method, and the copy in TCRdb shows in-frame clones only, minus some. The sample records about 51,000 clones, 65% to 80% being singletons. Trimming took off 3 bases at V and 5 bases at J, with 22 bases between the two ends. Germline V gene data show CDR1 as KGHSH and CDR2 as LQKENI. The CDR3 consists of 17 residues. This receptor was obtained from a human donor with non-small cell lung cancer whose response to radiotherapy plus ipilimumab could not be evaluated. The material was peripheral blood, obtained from a patient treated with radiotherapy plus ipilimumab. J is TRBJ2-5 and V is TRBV18; a possible D gene is TRBD2 (6 bases). CDR3 coding DNA: TGTGCCAGCTCACCCCGAGGTGAGCGGGCCGTAGTGGAGACCCAGTACTTC. Translation: CASSPRGERAVVETQYF. The whole variable domain, remainder taken from reference TRBV18 and TRBJ2-5, is NAGVMQNPRHLVRRRGQEARLRCSPMKGHSHVYWYRQLPEEGLKFMVYLQKENIIDESGMPKERFSAEFPKEGPSILRIQQVVRGDSAAYFCASSPRGERAVVETQYFGPGTRLLVL.